Listed here is a single T cell receptor beta chain. These data come from a study of blood T cell repertoires in COVID-19. Study in general: The study drew acute and convalescent COVID-19 samples from the United States, Italy and Spain.

In the authors' methods: Amplification from reference gene primers served as the basis for estimated nucleated cell counts. Sequencing was performed with immunoSEQ multiplex PCR; in TCRdb, only in-frame clones are kept and a portion is missing. Clone size and the V and J calls come from that table; the DNA yielded D and trimming. This repertoire shows about 210,000 clones, about four fifths found once; its top ten account for approximately 9%. The CDR3 loop spans 16 amino acids. The trim removed 0 bases at V and 5 bases at J, leaving 7 bases unmatched. Germline assignment: CDR1 SGHRS and CDR2 YFSETQ.

Specimen: PBMCs or T cells enriched from blood (not recorded which). The receptor comes from a woman between 45 and 65 years old with acute COVID-19. This chain uses TRBV5-1 with TRBJ2-5, with 10 bases identical to TRBD2. The CDR3, as DNA: TGCGCCAGCAGCTTGGGCCCAGCGGGAGGGCAGGAGACCCAGTACTTC. Its protein product is CASSLGPAGGQETQYF.